The 17 T cell receptor beta chains reported below all come from one sample, sequenced in a study of T cell repertoires in cytomegalovirus infection. These receptors lack a known antigen. One entry per CDR3 protein, called by TCRdb with MiXCR from the reads. Altogether hundreds of thousands of distinct CDR3 sequences are present, roughly 30% being singletons, with the ten largest covering 18%. The source was cultured PBMCs, collected from culture after CMV antigen stimulation. The source is a human donor in good health (CMV status not recorded). Some clones in this sample may be carry-over from other donors' samples.

This clonotype was seen more than once but under ten times. The gene calls are TRBV13 and TRBJ2-1; possible D gene TRBD2, 6 bases. The CDR3 length is 14 residues. Germline CDR1 reads PRHDT; CDR2 reads FYEKMQ (reference sequence). Trimming stripped 8 bases from V and 1 base from J, with 12 bases between. The DNA for the CDR3 is TGTGCCAGCTCTGTCGCGGGGTCCTACAATGAGCAGTTCTTC. Amino acids: CASSVAGSYNEQFF. Full variable domain (remainder filled in from reference TRBV13 and TRBJ2-1): AAGVIQSPRHLIKEKRETATLKCYPIPRHDTVYWYQQGPGQDPQFLISFYEKMQSDKGSIPDRFSAQQFSDYHSELNMSSLELGDSALYFCASSVAGSYNEQFFGPGTRLTVL.

This clonotype was seen a handful of times. The chain joins TRBV4-2 to TRBJ2-5; 8 bases fit TRBD2. The CDR3 extends over 14 amino acids. CDR1 and CDR2 from the germline V gene are LGHNA and YNFKEQ. Germline trimming cut 0 bases from V and 7 bases from J; bases unmatched to any gene: 4. The DNA for the CDR3 is TGTGCCAGCAGCCAAGACGGGAGGGGGATGACCCAGTACTTC. Translation: CASSQDGRGMTQYF.

In this sample, this clonotype turned up many times. Germline and junction disagree at one end, which may indicate a read error. The V gene is TRBV7-2, the J gene TRBJ1-4; 7 bases agree with TRBD1. Germline V lookup: CDR1 SGHTA, CDR2 FQGNSA. This CDR3 has 15 amino acids. Here the CDR3 reads CASSVAGTENEKLFF. In DNA, the CDR3 is TGTGCCAGCAGCGTAGCCGGGACAGAGAATGAAAAACTGTTTTTT.

This clonotype appeared a few times. This chain uses TRBV19 with TRBJ2-1; TRBD2 aligns across 12 bases. Germline V gene lookup returns CDR1 LNHDA and CDR2 SQIVND (reference sequence). The CDR3 has 15 residues. The V gene end was trimmed by 5 bases and the J gene end by 9 bases; junction bases not matched to a gene: 8. Written as DNA, the CDR3 is TGTGCCAGTAGTTCCCTAGCGGGAGGGCCGTCTGAGCAGTTCTTC. Protein product: CASSSLAGGPSEQFF.

In this sample, this clonotype turned up a few times. The chain combines TRBV7-2 with TRBJ2-5, with D hard to call. V lost 7 bases and J 3 bases, leaving 15 bases between the germline ends. Germline CDR1 reads SGHTA; CDR2 reads FQGNSA. The CDR3 has 14 amino acids. CDR3 nucleotide sequence: TGTGCCAGCACCCCCTGGGCTGCGAAAGAGACCCAGTACTTC. As protein: CASTPWAAKETQYF.

The gene calls are TRBV6-1 and TRBJ2-2; a possible D gene is TRBD1 (6 bases). Germline loops: CDR1 MNHNS, CDR2 SASEGT. Trimming left V 6 bases short and J 2 bases short, with 13 bases between. The CDR3 has 15 amino acids. CDR3 amino acids: CASRTGTQNTGELFF. The CDR3 DNA is TGTGCCAGCAGGACCGGGACACAAAACACCGGGGAGCTGTTTTTT.

This chain links TRBV6-1 with TRBJ2-7, with D possibly being TRBD2 (6 bases). V lost 9 bases and J 3 bases, leaving 18 bases between the germline ends. The CDR3 is 14 amino acids. Germline CDR1 MNHNS, CDR2 SASEGT. CDR3 DNA: TGTGCCAGGCTGGGAGGCGGCTCCCGCTACGAGCAGTACTTC. This encodes CARLGGGSRYEQYF.

This clonotype was counted between two and nine times. The CDR3 nucleotides read TGTGCCACCACAGGGGGGGAGACCCAGTACTTC. This translates into CATTGGETQYF. The chain links TRBV5-4 to TRBJ2-5, with 8 bases aligning to TRBD1. There are 11 residues in the CDR3. Looked up from germline, CDR1 is SGHNT and CDR2 is YYREEE (reference sequence). V trimming: 9 bases; J trimming: 5 bases; junction bases outside the gene matches: 3.

The J gene is TRBJ2-3, the V gene TRBV6-2 or TRBV6-3, with a possible D match to TRBD2 (6 bases). Trimming removed 4 bases from V and 1 base from J, with 12 bases in between. Germline V gene lookup returns CDR1 MNHEY and CDR2 SVGEGT. This CDR3 region has 15 residues. For the CDR3, the DNA is TGTGCCAGCAGTTCCCGGGACTTCCGCACAGATACGCAGTATTTT. Its translation: CASSSRDFRTDTQYF.

The CDR3 is CASSSGTSAQQFF. The DNA for the CDR3 is TGTGCCAGCAGCTCTGGGACTAGCGCCCAGCAGTTCTTC. The chain carries TRBV7-6 and TRBJ2-1; 10 positions match TRBD2. The CDR3 has 13 residues. V gave up 4 bases and J gave up 11 bases; unmatched junction bases: 5. Germline CDR1 SGHVS, CDR2 FNYEAQ. The full variable domain, rest sourced from reference TRBV7-6 and TRBJ2-1, is GAGVSQSPRYKVTKRGQDVALRCDPISGHVSLYWYRQALGQGPEFLTYFNYEAQQDKSGLPNDRFSAERPEGSISTLTIQRTEQRDSAMYRCASSSGTSAQQFFGPGTRLTVL.

This clonotype appeared a few times. The chain uses TRBV2 and TRBJ2-1; 9 positions match TRBD2. Germline V gene sequence: CDR1 SNHLY, CDR2 FYNNEI. The V and J ends lost 6 bases and 7 bases, in that order; junction bases with no gene match: 10. CDR3 length: 15 residues. The CDR3 loop is CASRPAAGGPNEQFF. CDR3 DNA: TGTGCCAGCAGACCGGCGGCGGGAGGGCCGAATGAGCAGTTCTTC.

This clonotype was found a few times. The chain combines TRBV27 with TRBJ2-7; D remains ambiguous. V was trimmed by 5 bases and J by 5 bases, leaving 19 bases between them. The CDR3 is made up of 15 amino acids. Germline assignment: CDR1 MNHEY and CDR2 SMNVEV (reference sequence). The CDR3 region has the DNA TGTGCCAGCAGTACGACAACGATCCGGCGAGACGAGCAGTACTTC. This gives the protein CASSTTTIRRDEQYF.

There are a few counts of this clonotype. This chain uses TRBV6-1 with TRBJ2-2, with TRBD2 as a possible D gene (7 bases). Germline-derived CDR1 and CDR2 are MNHNS and SASEGT. V gave up 7 bases and J gave up 7 bases, with 16 bases separating them. The CDR3 extends over 14 amino acids. This chain's CDR3 is CASTRRGRGGELFF. DNA for the CDR3: TGTGCCAGCACCCGGCGGGGGCGAGGCGGGGAGCTGTTTTTT.

Concerning this clonotype: A read error is possible here, since a much larger clone lies one base away. The DNA for the CDR3 is TGTGCCAGCAGTTTAAGAGGGGGCAGGGGCTGGGTCAGCTCCTACAAAGAGCAGTTCTTC. Encoded protein: CASSLRGGRGWVSSYKEQFF. The V call is TRBV7-9, the J call TRBJ2-1; 7 bases fit TRBD1. The CDR3 consists of 20 residues. Germline V CDR1 and CDR2: SEHNR, FQNEAQ (reference sequence).

Many counts were recorded for this clonotype. The chain has TRBV7-2 and TRBJ2-1; D is perhaps TRBD1 (6 bases). This CDR3 region has 15 residues. In germline, CDR1 is SGHTA, CDR2 FQGNSA. Between the trimmed V and J ends, which lost 2 bases and 7 bases, there was a span of 15 bases. The CDR3 sequence: CASSLSRQGFNEQFF. CDR3 sequence (DNA): TGTGCCAGCAGCTTATCGCGGCAGGGGTTTAATGAGCAGTTCTTC.

Concerning this clonotype itself: Compared with germline, one end of the junction differs, possibly owing to a read error. V and J are TRBV12-5 and TRBJ2-1; D ambiguous. The CDR3 is 9 residues long. Germline V lookup: CDR1 LGHNT, CDR2 FRNRAP. In DNA form, the CDR3 reads TGTGCTAGTGGTTTGGCTGGGGTCTTC. Its translation is CASGLAGVF.

This clonotype has a count of ten or more. The V call is TRBV7-2, the J call TRBJ2-7; TRBD1 matches at 8 bases. The CDR3 is 15 residues long. Germline CDR1 reads SGHTA; CDR2 reads FQGNSA. The V and J ends lost 8 bases and 3 bases, in that order; junction bases with no gene match: 12. CDR3 bases: TGTGCCAGCGGAACTACAGGGGGACGGGGCTACGAGCAGTACTTC. Translated: CASGTTGGRGYEQYF.